The 18 T cell receptor beta chains below all came from one sample that was sequenced in a study of T-cell memory formation after mild COVID-19. TCRdb re-called the 5' RACE reads with MiXCR, one entry per CDR3 protein. The sample yields fewer than 400,000 distinct CDR3 sequences, approximately 15% seen once. Sequenced: PBMCs or a T cell subset sorted from them (not recorded which). Receptors were obtained from a man aged 18 to 29 who had mild COVID-19 (a few samples of this study predate the infection). Cell type and time point are not known.

This clonotype was detected only a few times. V and J are TRBV5-5 and TRBJ2-5; 9 bases align to TRBD1. The germline CDR1 and CDR2 sequences are SGHKS and YYEKEE (reference sequence). The CDR3 extends over 14 amino acids. After removal of 4 bases from V and 4 bases from J, the junction contained 5 bases not matched to a gene. The CDR3 DNA reads TGTGCCAGCAGCCCGCGGGGACAGGGAGAGACCCAGTACTTC. It codes for CASSPRGQGETQYF.

This clonotype has only a few counts. The chain carries TRBV7-2 and TRBJ2-2; D could derive from TRBD1 or TRBD2 (5 bases each). CDR1 and CDR2 from the germline V gene are SGHTA and FQGNSA. V was cut by 6 bases and J by 0 bases, with 17 bases left in between. The CDR3 spans 17 residues. The CDR3, as DNA: TGTGCCAGCAGTCGGGGACCATGGGGGTCGAACACCGGGGAGCTGTTTTTT. Translation gives CASSRGPWGSNTGELFF.

This clonotype has more than one count but fewer than ten. The V call is TRBV27, the J call TRBJ2-3; a weak D match, TRBD2 (5 bases). Deletions cut 5 bases from V and 0 bases from J, with 15 bases between. Germline V gene data show CDR1 as MNHEY and CDR2 as SMNVEV (reference sequence). This CDR3 comprises 16 residues. The CDR3 bases are TGTGCCAGCAGTCCCTGGAGGAGGTTAAGCACAGATACGCAGTATTTT. The encoded protein is CASSPWRRLSTDTQYF.

V gene TRBV2 combines with J gene TRBJ2-1; D remains unclear. The germline CDR1 and CDR2 sequences are SNHLY and FYNNEI. The CDR3 covers 10 residues. The V end was cut by 6 bases, the J end by 8 bases, with 5 bases between. The CDR3 reads CASRAYEQFF. In nucleotides, the CDR3 is TGTGCCAGCAGGGCCTATGAGCAGTTCTTC.

The sample holds many counts of this clonotype. The chain is built from TRBV7-9 and TRBJ2-1; TRBD1 matches 8 bases. The CDR3 is 15 residues long. In germline, CDR1 is SEHNR, CDR2 FQNEAQ (reference sequence). Unmatched junction bases numbered 6, after V lost 2 bases and J lost 6 bases. CDR3 in amino acids: CASSLSTGGPNEQFF. The DNA for the CDR3 is TGTGCCAGCAGCTTAAGTACAGGGGGACCCAATGAGCAGTTCTTC.

This clonotype has more than one count but fewer than ten. This chain joins TRBV4-1 and TRBJ2-7, with TRBD1 identical over 11 bases. Unmatched junction bases numbered 5, after V lost 4 bases and J lost 3 bases. The CDR3 contains 15 residues. The germline CDR1 and CDR2 sequences are MGHRA and YSYEKL. CDR3 residues: CASSRTGTGGYEQYF. The CDR3 coding sequence is TGCGCCAGCAGCCGGACCGGGACAGGGGGCTACGAGCAGTACTTC.

This clonotype turned up a few times. The chain is built from TRBV20-1 and TRBJ1-1; D is uncertain. The ends were cut back, 4 bases at V and 4 bases at J, with 13 bases in the middle. The length of the CDR3 is 13 residues. Germline V gene data show CDR1 as DFQATT and CDR2 as SNEGSKA (reference sequence). CDR3 sequence: CSAKTPDATEAFF. The CDR3 DNA follows: TGCAGTGCTAAAACCCCGGACGCCACTGAAGCTTTCTTT.

The chain carries TRBV4-3 and TRBJ2-3; 7 nucleotides line up with TRBD2. This CDR3 is built from 16 residues. The V gene's germline CDR1 is LGHNA and CDR2 YSLEER. The J segment lost 0 bases and the V segment lost 1 base, leaving 4 bases of the junction unmatched. The CDR3 nucleotides are TGCGCCAGCAGCCAAGCTAGCGGCCCTAGCACAGATACGCAGTATTTT. Protein sequence: CASSQASGPSTDTQYF.

This clonotype was recorded a few times. J is TRBJ2-7 and V is TRBV20-1; D possibly corresponds to TRBD1 (5 bases). CDR3 length equals 13 residues. The V end was cut by 2 bases, the J end by 0 bases, with 8 bases between. The germline gives CDR1 DFQATT, CDR2 SNEGSKA (reference sequence). CDR3 DNA: TGCAGTGCTAGACAGGGTGGCTCCTACGAGCAGTACTTC. This codes for CSARQGGSYEQYF.

This clonotype was detected a few times. The J gene is TRBJ1-1, the V gene TRBV7-9; TRBD1 aligns across 12 bases. Trimming removed 2 bases from V and 4 bases from J; junction bases left unmatched: 2. The CDR3 runs to 15 residues. Germline V lookup: CDR1 SEHNR, CDR2 FQNEAQ (reference sequence). The CDR3 sequence is CASSLRDRGLTEAFF. In nucleotides, the CDR3 is TGTGCCAGCAGCTTACGGGACAGGGGGCTCACTGAAGCTTTCTTT.

This clonotype has only a few counts. V usage is TRBV7-9 and J usage is TRBJ1-5; D may be TRBD1 (5 bases). The V and J ends lost 1 base and 10 bases respectively, with 11 bases between them. The CDR3 covers 13 residues. Germline assignment: CDR1 SEHNR and CDR2 FQNEAQ (reference sequence). The chain's CDR3 is CASSLVLGHPQHF. The CDR3, as DNA: TGTGCCAGCAGCTTAGTTTTGGGGCACCCCCAGCATTTT.

CDR3 bases: TGTGCCAGCAGCTTGTACGTGGGTCAAAATCAGCCCCAGCATTTT. Amino acid sequence: CASSLYVGQNQPQHF. This chain joins TRBV5-5 and TRBJ1-5; no firm D call. The CDR3 has 15 residues. In germline, CDR1 is SGHKS, CDR2 YYEKEE (reference sequence). Trimming removed 1 base at V and 4 bases at J, with 12 bases between.

This sequence joins TRBV29-1 and TRBJ2-5; no clear D gene. CDR1 and CDR2 from the germline V gene are SQVTM and ANQGSEA. V was trimmed by 6 bases and J by 0 bases, leaving 11 bases between them. The CDR3 is 13 residues long. The CDR3 loop is CSVRIQYQETQYF. In nucleotides, the CDR3 is TGCAGCGTAAGAATACAGTACCAAGAGACCCAGTACTTC.

The V call is TRBV7-9, the J call TRBJ2-7; possible D gene TRBD1, 5 bases. Germline CDR1 and CDR2: SEHNR and FQNEAQ (reference sequence). This CDR3 has 13 residues. Trimming stripped 5 bases from V and 11 bases from J, with 19 bases between. The chain's CDR3 is CASSPPSTVKKYF. CDR3 nucleotide sequence: TGTGCCAGCAGCCCCCCTTCGACAGTGAAGAAGTACTTC. Variable domain in full (rest from reference TRBV7-9 and TRBJ2-7): DTGVSQNPRHKITKRGQNVTFRCDPISEHNRLYWYRQTLGQGPEFLTYFQNEAQLEKSRLLSDRFSAERPKGSFSTLEIQRTEQGDSAMYLCASSPPSTVKKYFGPGTRLTVT.

This clonotype has a single count. The junction shows a germline mismatch at one end, possibly a read error. The gene calls are TRBV19 and TRBJ1-2, with D maybe TRBD1 (5 bases). Germline V gives CDR1 LNHDA, CDR2 SQIVND (reference sequence). This CDR3 spans 12 amino acids. The CDR3 coding sequence is TGTGACAGTACCGTTGGGGGGTATGGCTACACCTTC. Amino acids: CDSTVGGYGYTF.

This clonotype was seen more than once but under ten times. The chain is built from TRBV12-3 or TRBV12-4 and TRBJ2-6; D tentatively fits TRBD1 or TRBD2 (5 bases each). V shed 2 bases and J shed 5 bases, with 22 bases lying between them. The length of the CDR3 is 19 residues. The CDR3 DNA is TGTGCCAGCAGTTTACACGGGAAGGGGCTCTTATGGAGGGCCAACGTCCTGACTTTC. Amino acid sequence: CASSLHGKGLLWRANVLTF.

This clonotype was counted a few times. The V call is TRBV7-9, the J call TRBJ1-1; 7 nucleotides match TRBD1. CDR3 length equals 16 residues. With 7 bases clipped from V and 5 bases from J, the junction kept 16 bases outside the gene matches. Germline lookup yields CDR1 SEHNR and CDR2 FQNEAQ (reference sequence). The CDR3 reads CASTPTVRQGTTEAFF. The CDR3, as DNA: TGTGCCAGCACCCCGACGGTGAGACAGGGTACTACTGAAGCTTTCTTT.

The chain combines TRBV6-9 with TRBJ2-5; D possibly matches TRBD1 or TRBD2 (5 bases each). This CDR3 has 15 amino acids. Trimming took 5 bases from V and 1 from J, leaving 14 bases between them. Germline V gives CDR1 MNHGY, CDR2 SVAAGI. The DNA for the CDR3 is TGTGCCAGCAGTACCGGGGACGCTGGCCAAGAGACCCAGTACTTC. Protein sequence: CASSTGDAGQETQYF.